The source of this TCR beta chain is a study of CD8+ T cells in alopecia areata. cDNA prepared by RNA extraction and subsequent reverse transcription served as the template for sequencing. The method was immunoSEQ multiplex PCR; TCRdb's version includes in-frame clones alone and lacks a portion of them. This table has about 110,000 clones, around 59% appearing once. Sorting from PBMCs produced CD4+ and CD8+ T cells. Findings and caveats of the study: With patients, TCR sharing proved less clear than in mice, a difference possibly related to HLA.

This CDR3 has 16 amino acids. Trimming at V came to 5 bases and at J to 3 bases, leaving 9 bases not matched to a gene. Germline V lookup: CDR1 LNHNV, CDR2 YYDKDF (reference sequence). As for this clone: Its antigen is unknown.

This receptor was taken from a human donor in good health. The genes are TRBV15 and TRBJ2-3, with 9 bases aligning to TRBD2. Sequences were obtained from CD8+ T cells sorted from blood. This CDR3 reads CATSFQRGVGTDTQYF. The CDR3 bases are TGTGCCACCAGCTTCCAGCGGGGGGTAGGAACAGATACGCAGTATTTT.